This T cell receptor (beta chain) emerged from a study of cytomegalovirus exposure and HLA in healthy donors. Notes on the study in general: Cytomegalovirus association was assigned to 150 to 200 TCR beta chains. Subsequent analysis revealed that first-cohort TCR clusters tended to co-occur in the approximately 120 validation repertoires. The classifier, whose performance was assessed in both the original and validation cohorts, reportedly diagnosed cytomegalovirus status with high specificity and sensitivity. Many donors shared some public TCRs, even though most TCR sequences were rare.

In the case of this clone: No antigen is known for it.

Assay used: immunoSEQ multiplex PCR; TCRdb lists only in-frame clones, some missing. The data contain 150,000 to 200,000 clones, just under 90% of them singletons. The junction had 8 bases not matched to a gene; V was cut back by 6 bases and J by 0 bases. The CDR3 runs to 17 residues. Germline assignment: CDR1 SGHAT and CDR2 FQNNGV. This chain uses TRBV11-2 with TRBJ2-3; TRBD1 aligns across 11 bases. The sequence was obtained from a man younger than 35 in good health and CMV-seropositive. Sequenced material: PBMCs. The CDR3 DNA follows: TGTGCCAGCAGAGAAAGGACAGGGGGCCCAAGCACAGATACGCAGTATTTT. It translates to CASRERTGGPSTDTQYF.